Presented here are 23 T cell receptor beta chains from one specimen sequenced in a study of blood T cell repertoires in COVID-19. The protocol was immunoSEQ multiplex PCR, while the TCRdb copy is restricted to in-frame clones and leaves out a portion. Here the sample spans 100,000 to 150,000 clones, roughly 84% being singletons. The sample was peripheral blood. These receptors were obtained from a woman older than 75 with acute or convalescent COVID-19.

V and J are TRBV19 and TRBJ2-2, with TRBD2 matching over 9 bases. V shed 0 bases, J shed 2 bases, and the junction held 1 base outside the gene matches. Germline V gene lookup returns CDR1 LNHDA and CDR2 SQIVND (reference sequence). The length of the CDR3 is 16 residues. The CDR3 region is CASSIELAGNTGELFF. CDR3 DNA: TGTGCCAGTAGTATAGAACTAGCGGGCAACACCGGGGAGCTGTTTTTT.

This chain connects TRBV2 to TRBJ1-6; 10 nucleotides match TRBD1. V dropped 6 bases and J dropped 2; count of bases not matched to a gene: 4. Germline V CDR1 and CDR2: SNHLY, FYNNEI. The CDR3 is 16 amino acids. CDR3: CASRRGQGPYNSPLHF. CDR3 sequence (DNA): TGTGCCAGCAGGCGGGGACAGGGGCCCTATAATTCACCCCTCCACTTT.

This clone was seen a single time. The rearrangement uses TRBV27 and TRBJ1-2; 7 bases are shared with TRBD1. This CDR3 contains 14 residues. With V trimmed by 6 bases and J by 2 bases, 6 bases remained unmatched. Germline V lookup: CDR1 MNHEY, CDR2 SMNVEV (reference sequence). DNA for the CDR3: TGTGCCAGCAGACCAAGACAGGGAAACTATGGCTACACCTTC. Translation: CASRPRQGNYGYTF.

This clone qualifies as medium-sized. The rearrangement links TRBV18 to TRBJ2-3; TRBD1 is a possible D gene (6 bases). Per germline, CDR1 KGHSH and CDR2 LQKENI. The CDR3 totals 16 residues. V gave up 2 bases and J gave up 1 base, with 13 bases separating them. The CDR3 is CASSPYGSGGTDTQYF. CDR3 nucleotides: TGTGCCAGCTCACCATATGGATCAGGGGGCACAGATACGCAGTATTTT.

The chain links TRBV12-3 or TRBV12-4 to TRBJ2-7; D ambiguous. Trimming pared 1 base from V and 2 bases from J, leaving 3 bases between. This CDR3 comprises 12 residues. As DNA, the CDR3 is TGTGCCAGCAGTTTAGTAACCTACGAGCAGTACTTC. Translation gives CASSLVTYEQYF.

The chain uses TRBV18 and TRBJ2-5; 10 nucleotides agree with TRBD1. Germline lookup yields CDR1 KGHSH and CDR2 LQKENI. The CDR3 contains 15 residues. Trimming took 6 bases from V and 2 from J; bases not matched to a gene: 6. In DNA, the CDR3 is TGTGCCAGCTCTAGGACAGGGGGGAATCAAGAGACCCAGTACTTC. Amino acid sequence: CASSRTGGNQETQYF.

The chain joins TRBV28 to TRBJ2-1; D perhaps matches TRBD2 (6 bases). This CDR3 comprises 15 residues. The V and J ends lost 6 bases and 4 bases respectively, with 16 bases between them. In germline, CDR1 is MDHEN, CDR2 SYDVKM. The CDR3 sequence is CASRGRDSGYNEQFF. In DNA form, the CDR3 reads TGTGCCAGCAGGGGAAGGGACTCAGGTTACAATGAGCAGTTCTTC.

The chain employs TRBV13 and TRBJ1-2; the match to TRBD1 covers 8 bases. The CDR3 is 15 amino acids. V lost 5 bases and J lost 5; bases outside the gene matches: 10. CDR1 and CDR2 (germline): PRHDT, FYEKMQ (reference sequence). The CDR3: CASSRNRGAGYGYTF. DNA for the CDR3: TGTGCCAGCAGCCGGAACAGGGGGGCAGGTTATGGCTACACCTTC.

In this sample, this clone turned up once. This rearrangement joins TRBV7-2 to TRBJ1-1; weak D call: TRBD1 (6 bases). V was pared by 1 base and J by 5 bases, with 14 bases between. This CDR3 has 15 residues. CDR1 is SGHTA and CDR2 is FQGNSA in the germline V gene. As DNA, the CDR3 is TGTGCCAGCAGCTTAGGATGGTACAGGGAGACTGAAGCTTTCTTT. This sequence encodes CASSLGWYRETEAFF.

This clone has only one observation. CDR3 protein: CATQRGGQENQPQHF. CDR3 sequence (DNA): TGTGCCACGCAGCGGGGGGGGCAGGAGAATCAGCCCCAGCATTTT. The chain links TRBV10-3 to TRBJ1-5, with D perhaps matching TRBD1 (6 bases). Germline-derived CDR1 and CDR2 are ENHRY and SYGVKD. This CDR3 spans 15 amino acids. V lost 10 bases, J lost 4 bases, and 20 bases lay in between.

The chain employs TRBV19 and TRBJ2-7; 11 bases match TRBD2. The CDR3 runs to 16 residues. V gave up 3 bases and J gave up 5 bases; unmatched junction bases: 9. Germline CDR1 and CDR2: LNHDA and SQIVND (reference sequence). The CDR3 sequence is CASSIPSTSGNDEQYF. The CDR3 nucleotides read TGTGCCAGTAGTATCCCCTCGACTAGCGGGAACGACGAGCAGTACTTC. Full variable domain (remainder filled in from reference TRBV19 and TRBJ2-7): DGGITQSPKYLFRKEGQNVTLSCEQNLNHDAMYWYRQDPGQGLRLIYYSQIVNDFQKGDIAEGYSVSREKKESFPLTVTSAQKNPTAFYLCASSIPSTSGNDEQYFGPGTRLTVT.

The rearrangement uses TRBV6-5 and TRBJ2-3, with TRBD2 matching over 8 bases. Germline trimming cut 4 bases from V and 7 bases from J; bases unmatched to any gene: 10. This CDR3 has 15 residues. CDR1 is MNHEY, CDR2 SVGAGI, per germline. CDR3 DNA sequence: TGTGCCAGCAGTTCAACCGGGACTAGAGGCTATACGCAGTATTTT. It codes for CASSSTGTRGYTQYF.

This chain joins TRBV19 and TRBJ2-1, with TRBD2 identical over 10 bases. Germline V CDR1 and CDR2: LNHDA, SQIVND (reference sequence). V lost 4 bases, J lost 7 bases, and 10 bases stayed unmatched. The CDR3 loop spans 16 amino acids. The CDR3 coding sequence is TGTGCCAGTAGTACCCAAACGGGACTAGCGAGAAATGAGCAGTTCTTC. It codes for CASSTQTGLARNEQFF.

The chain carries TRBV2 and TRBJ2-5; 9 bases map to TRBD1. Germline values: CDR1 SNHLY, CDR2 FYNNEI. The V gene end was trimmed by 7 bases and the J gene end by 10 bases; junction bases not matched to a gene: 13. The CDR3 has 14 residues. The CDR3 sequence is CASTPGQGGSHQYF. In nucleotides, the CDR3 is TGTGCCAGCACTCCGGGACAGGGAGGGAGCCACCAGTACTTC.

This clone showed up just once. The rearrangement joins TRBV13 to TRBJ2-7; TRBD1 matches at 9 bases. CDR3 size: 14 residues. The trim removed 5 bases at V and 2 bases at J, leaving 4 bases unmatched. Germline-derived CDR1 and CDR2 are PRHDT and FYEKMQ (reference sequence). The CDR3 is CASSRDRATYEQYF. DNA of the CDR3: TGTGCCAGCAGCCGGGACAGGGCCACCTACGAGCAGTACTTC.

The gene calls are TRBV28 and TRBJ2-3; D unclear. There are 17 residues in the CDR3. V lost 8 bases and J 4 bases, leaving 25 bases between the germline ends. CDR1 is MDHEN, CDR2 SYDVKM, per germline. The CDR3 protein is CASRPIQTSDQADTQYF. CDR3 in DNA: TGTGCCAGCCGACCTATTCAGACGAGCGATCAAGCAGATACGCAGTATTTT.

The chain uses TRBV28 and TRBJ1-2; D perhaps matches TRBD1 (6 bases). The CDR3 loop spans 13 amino acids. Germline V gene data show CDR1 as MDHEN and CDR2 as SYDVKM. V dropped 3 bases and J dropped 7 bases, with 12 bases sitting between them. The CDR3 DNA is TGTGCCAGCAGTTTGAACAGGGAAGGTGGCTACACCTTC. Protein product: CASSLNREGGYTF.

The chain joins TRBV6-5 to TRBJ2-7; TRBD1 matches at 8 bases. The CDR3 runs 14 residues. The germline gives CDR1 MNHEY, CDR2 SVGAGI. Trimming took 6 bases from V and 7 from J; bases not matched to a gene: 11. The CDR3 sequence is CASSPRGRPREQYF. As DNA, the CDR3 is TGTGCCAGCAGCCCCAGGGGGCGGCCGAGAGAGCAGTACTTC.

V is TRBV6-2 or TRBV6-3 and J is TRBJ1-5; D is perhaps TRBD1 (6 bases). The CDR3 has 15 amino acids. V was clipped by 2 bases and J by 0 bases, with 8 bases between them. Germline loops: CDR1 MNHEY, CDR2 SVGEGT. The CDR3 DNA reads as TGTGCCAGCAGTTACGGGACAAATAGCAATCAGCCCCAGCATTTT. Its protein product is CASSYGTNSNQPQHF.

The chain couples TRBV27 to TRBJ1-2; 7 bases are a match to TRBD1. The germline V gene has CDR1 MNHEY and CDR2 SMNVEV (reference sequence). V was pared by 6 bases and J by 3 bases, with 13 bases of the junction left unmatched. The CDR3 covers 16 residues. CDR3 loop: CASRPLGDSGDYGYTF. For the CDR3, the DNA is TGTGCCAGCAGACCACTCGGGGACAGTGGGGACTATGGCTACACCTTC.

The chain recombines TRBV10-1 with TRBJ1-1, with 9 bases identical to TRBD1. The J segment lost 0 bases and the V segment lost 7 bases, leaving 12 bases of the junction unmatched. CDR3 length: 17 residues. CDR1 is WNHNN, CDR2 SYGVQD, per germline (reference sequence). For the CDR3, the DNA is TGCGCCAGCAACGACCGGGACAGGGACTTATTGAACACTGAAGCTTTCTTT. Encoded protein: CASNDRDRDLLNTEAFF.

The genes are TRBV9 and TRBJ1-5; D call uncertain. In germline, CDR1 is SGDLS, CDR2 YYNGEE. The CDR3 spans 9 residues. For the CDR3, the DNA is TGTGCTGTCTTACAGCCCCAGCATTTT. As protein: CAVLQPQHF.

The chain is built from TRBV3-1 (or the pseudogene TRBV3-2) and TRBJ2-3; weak D call: TRBD2 (6 bases). The V gene's germline CDR1 is LGHDT and CDR2 YNNKEL (reference sequence). This CDR3 has 15 amino acids. Trimming removed 5 bases from V and 1 base from J, with 13 bases in between. In DNA, the CDR3 is TGTGCCAGCAGCGTCCGGTGGGAGGGCACAGATACGCAGTATTTT. The encoded protein is CASSVRWEGTDTQYF.